A selection of T cell receptor beta chains follows, all from one sample in a study of human T cells and chemical hapten exposure. TCRdb reanalysed the RACE reads using MiXCR and keeps one entry per CDR3 protein. The sample lists under 55,000 distinct CDR3 sequences; approximately 9.9% were seen once. The material was whole blood, obtained in connection with sensitization to the hapten diphenylcyclopropenone (DPC). These receptors all stem from a woman between 40 and 50 years old with alopecia areata. Some clones in this sample may be carry-over from other donors' samples. Each CDR3 is given with its conserved first and last residue. The order of the fields is clone size, J gene, V gene, D gene, CDR3 protein, CDR3 DNA. The D gene is left open where the match is weak. Expanded clones get a size class; other rows say once, few or many, or leave the size out.

abundance: -
j_gene: TRBJ2-1
v_gene: TRBV29-1
d_gene: TRBD1
CDR3aa: CSVGQGLYNEQFF
CDR3nt: TGCAGCGTCGGACAGGGGTTGTACAATGAGCAGTTCTTC

abundance: -
j_gene: TRBJ1-1
v_gene: TRBV10-3
d_gene: -
CDR3aa: CAISEKGDTEAFF
CDR3nt: TGTGCCATCAGTGAGAAGGGGGACACTGAAGCTTTCTTT

abundance: few
j_gene: TRBJ2-1
v_gene: TRBV11-3
d_gene: TRBD1
CDR3aa: CASSATATGTNEQFF
CDR3nt: TGTGCCAGCAGCGCCACTGCGACAGGGACCAATGAGCAGTTCTTC

abundance: few
j_gene: TRBJ1-2
v_gene: TRBV7-3
d_gene: -
CDR3aa: CASSPSPTGRLGYTF
CDR3nt: TGTGCCAGCAGCCCAAGCCCCACAGGGAGGTTAGGCTACACCTTC

abundance: few
j_gene: TRBJ2-7
v_gene: TRBV30
d_gene: -
CDR3aa: CAWSVPGTRPSYEQYF
CDR3nt: TGTGCCTGGAGTGTACCGGGAACCCGACCCTCCTACGAGCAGTACTTC

abundance: many
j_gene: TRBJ2-1
v_gene: TRBV20-1
d_gene: TRBD1
CDR3aa: CSAREPGTGNNEQFF
CDR3nt: TGCAGTGCTAGAGAACCCGGGACAGGGAACAATGAGCAGTTCTTC

abundance: -
j_gene: TRBJ2-5
v_gene: TRBV14
d_gene: -
CDR3aa: CASSQNRAQETQYF
CDR3nt: TGTGCCAGCAGCCAGAACAGGGCACAAGAGACCCAGTACTTC

abundance: many
j_gene: TRBJ2-2
v_gene: TRBV6-4
d_gene: -
CDR3aa: CASSDSPGPGELFF
CDR3nt: TGTGCCAGCAGTGACTCTCCGGGGCCCGGGGAGCTGTTTTTT

abundance: few
j_gene: TRBJ1-2
v_gene: TRBV10-3
d_gene: -
CDR3aa: CAISEGAYGYTF
CDR3nt: TGTGCCATCAGTGAGGGGGCCTATGGCTACACCTTC

abundance: -
j_gene: TRBJ2-2
v_gene: TRBV5-5
d_gene: -
CDR3aa: CASSPSQGSGELFF
CDR3nt: TGTGCCAGCAGCCCCTCGCAGGGTTCCGGGGAGCTGTTTTTT

abundance: few
j_gene: TRBJ1-5
v_gene: TRBV27
d_gene: -
CDR3aa: CASSLVGDNQPQHF
CDR3nt: TGTGCCAGCAGTTTAGTTGGGGACAATCAGCCCCAGCATTTT

abundance: -
j_gene: TRBJ1-1
v_gene: TRBV20-1
d_gene: TRBD1
CDR3aa: CSARNRTGTGTEAFF
CDR3nt: TGCAGTGCTAGAAATAGGACAGGGACGGGAACTGAAGCTTTCTTT

abundance: -
j_gene: TRBJ2-1
v_gene: TRBV6-1
d_gene: -
CDR3aa: CASSPRPNTGVYNEQFF
CDR3nt: TGTGCCAGCAGTCCCCGACCCAACACCGGGGTATACAATGAGCAGTTCTTC

abundance: many
j_gene: TRBJ2-5
v_gene: TRBV18
d_gene: TRBD1
CDR3aa: CASSFGQGETQYF
CDR3nt: TGTGCCAGCTCATTTGGACAGGGAGAGACCCAGTACTTC

abundance: -
j_gene: TRBJ1-1
v_gene: TRBV6-5
d_gene: TRBD1
CDR3aa: CASSHEVTGDAEAFF
CDR3nt: TGTGCCAGCAGTCATGAAGTGACAGGGGACGCTGAAGCTTTCTTT

abundance: few
j_gene: TRBJ1-5
v_gene: TRBV5-6
d_gene: -
CDR3aa: CASSTRDGHQPQHF
CDR3nt: TGTGCCAGCAGCACCCGGGACGGCCATCAGCCCCAGCATTTT

abundance: -
j_gene: TRBJ1-2
v_gene: TRBV19
d_gene: -
CDR3aa: CASYQGDYGYTF
CDR3nt: TGTGCCAGTTATCAGGGAGACTATGGCTACACCTTC

abundance: many
j_gene: TRBJ2-5
v_gene: TRBV12-3/TRBV12-4
d_gene: -
CDR3aa: CASSFGLDFPVAQYF
CDR3nt: TGTGCCAGCAGTTTCGGACTTGATTTCCCGGTGGCCCAGTACTTC

abundance: many
j_gene: TRBJ1-1
v_gene: TRBV7-9
d_gene: -
CDR3aa: CASSVSNTEAFF
CDR3nt: TGTGCCAGCTCCGTATCGAACACTGAAGCTTTCTTT

abundance: many
j_gene: TRBJ1-5
v_gene: TRBV2
d_gene: -
CDR3aa: CASDPQGNQPQHF
CDR3nt: TGTGCCAGCGATCCACAGGGAAATCAGCCCCAGCATTTT

abundance: few
j_gene: TRBJ1-1
v_gene: TRBV9
d_gene: -
CDR3aa: CASSVAARGDTEAFF
CDR3nt: TGTGCCAGCAGCGTAGCGGCCCGGGGGGACACTGAAGCTTTCTTT

abundance: few
j_gene: TRBJ1-1
v_gene: TRBV28
d_gene: -
CDR3aa: CASSPLGNTEAFF
CDR3nt: TGTGCCAGCAGCCCCCTCGGGAACACTGAAGCTTTCTTT

abundance: -
j_gene: TRBJ2-3
v_gene: TRBV19
d_gene: -
CDR3aa: CASSYRASTDTQYF
CDR3nt: TGTGCCAGTTCGTACCGCGCTAGCACAGATACGCAGTATTTT

abundance: few
j_gene: TRBJ1-1
v_gene: TRBV11-3
d_gene: -
CDR3aa: CASSLEGGVAFF
CDR3nt: TGTGCCAGCAGCTTAGAGGGGGGCGTAGCTTTCTTT

abundance: many
j_gene: TRBJ2-3
v_gene: TRBV20-1
d_gene: TRBD2
CDR3aa: CSAKLAGVSTDTQYF
CDR3nt: TGCAGTGCCAAACTAGCGGGGGTTAGCACAGATACGCAGTATTTT

abundance: few
j_gene: TRBJ2-1
v_gene: TRBV12-3/TRBV12-4
d_gene: -
CDR3aa: CASSPQGEQFF
CDR3nt: TGTGCCAGCAGTCCCCAAGGTGAGCAGTTCTTC

abundance: few
j_gene: TRBJ2-3
v_gene: TRBV12-3/TRBV12-4
d_gene: -
CDR3aa: CASSLTVGPGDTQYF
CDR3nt: TGTGCCAGCAGTTTAACGGTCGGACCAGGAGATACGCAGTATTTT